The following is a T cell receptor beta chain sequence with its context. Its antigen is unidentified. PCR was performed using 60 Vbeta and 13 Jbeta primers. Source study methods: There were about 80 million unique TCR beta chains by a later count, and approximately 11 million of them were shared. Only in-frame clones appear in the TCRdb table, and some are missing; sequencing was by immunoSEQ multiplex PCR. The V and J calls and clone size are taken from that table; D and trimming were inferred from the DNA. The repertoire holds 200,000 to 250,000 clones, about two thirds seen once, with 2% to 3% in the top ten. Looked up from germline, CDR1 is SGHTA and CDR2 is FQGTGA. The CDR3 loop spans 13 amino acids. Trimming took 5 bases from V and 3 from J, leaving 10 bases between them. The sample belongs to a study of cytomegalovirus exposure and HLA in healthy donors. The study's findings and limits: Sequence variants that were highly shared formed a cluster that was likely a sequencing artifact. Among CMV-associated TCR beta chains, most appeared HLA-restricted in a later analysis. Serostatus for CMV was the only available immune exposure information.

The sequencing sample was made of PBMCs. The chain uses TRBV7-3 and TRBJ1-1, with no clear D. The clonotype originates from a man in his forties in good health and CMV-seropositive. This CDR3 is CASSPSLHTEAFF. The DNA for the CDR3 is TGTGCCAGCAGCCCTTCCCTACACACTGAAGCTTTCTTT.